This is a list of T cell receptor beta chains from one sample in a study of blood T cell repertoires in COVID-19. Sequenced by immunoSEQ multiplex PCR; TCRdb stores in-frame clones only, minus some. This table holds some 200,000 clones, 65% to 90% found once. The sequenced sample was peripheral blood. The receptors originated from a woman in her seventies with COVID-19, enrolled during active disease. The CDR3 runs from the conserved cysteine through the conserved F or W. Each record gives: clone size, D gene, J gene, V gene, CDR3 protein, CDR3 DNA. D genes are given only for firm matches. Size is omitted from some rows. Given values are once, few, many or a class for expanded clones.

clone size: .
D gene: .
J gene: TRBJ1-1
V gene: TRBV7-6
CDR3 protein: CASSSDTNTEAFF
CDR3 DNA: TGTGCCAGCAGCTCGGACACGAACACTGAAGCTTTCTTT

clone size: .
D gene: .
J gene: TRBJ2-6
V gene: TRBV14
CDR3 protein: CASSQFPGSTGANVLTF
CDR3 DNA: TGTGCCAGCAGCCAATTTCCAGGGTCTACTGGGGCCAACGTCCTGACTTTC

clone size: .
D gene: .
J gene: TRBJ1-5
V gene: TRBV7-2
CDR3 protein: CASSARSGGNQPQHF
CDR3 DNA: TGTGCCAGCAGCGCACGTTCAGGGGGCAATCAGCCCCAGCATTTT

clone size: .
D gene: TRBD2
J gene: TRBJ2-7
V gene: TRBV5-4
CDR3 protein: CASSPSGSASYEQYF
CDR3 DNA: TGTGCCAGCAGCCCGAGCGGGAGTGCCTCCTACGAGCAGTACTTC

clone size: .
D gene: .
J gene: TRBJ2-1
V gene: TRBV9
CDR3 protein: CASSEQEGSYNEQFF
CDR3 DNA: TGTGCCAGCAGCGAACAGGAGGGCTCCTACAATGAGCAGTTCTTC

clone size: .
D gene: .
J gene: TRBJ1-5
V gene: TRBV19
CDR3 protein: CASSPIGQIPYSNQPQHF
CDR3 DNA: TGTGCCAGTAGTCCCATCGGACAGATACCTTATAGCAATCAGCCCCAGCATTTT

clone size: once
D gene: .
J gene: TRBJ2-1
V gene: TRBV5-1
CDR3 protein: CASRFRGPGGHEQFF
CDR3 DNA: TGCGCCAGCAGATTCCGGGGCCCCGGGGGGCATGAGCAGTTCTTC

clone size: .
D gene: .
J gene: TRBJ2-6
V gene: TRBV7-3
CDR3 protein: CASSFSGANVLTF
CDR3 DNA: TGTGCCAGCAGCTTTAGTGGGGCCAACGTCCTGACTTTC

clone size: .
D gene: .
J gene: TRBJ1-1
V gene: TRBV13
CDR3 protein: CASSLRPGDTEAFF
CDR3 DNA: TGTGCCAGCAGCTTACGACCGGGGGACACTGAAGCTTTCTTT

clone size: .
D gene: TRBD1
J gene: TRBJ1-1
V gene: TRBV9
CDR3 protein: CASSGGTGGPNTEAFF
CDR3 DNA: TGTGCCAGCAGCGGCGGGACAGGGGGCCCGAACACTGAAGCTTTCTTT

clone size: .
D gene: TRBD1
J gene: TRBJ2-7
V gene: TRBV5-6
CDR3 protein: CASSWTGIYEQYF
CDR3 DNA: TGTGCCAGCAGCTGGACAGGGATCTACGAGCAGTACTTC

clone size: .
D gene: .
J gene: TRBJ2-7
V gene: TRBV11-3
CDR3 protein: CASSSRVTGEQYF
CDR3 DNA: TGTGCCAGCAGCTCCAGGGTTACTGGCGAGCAGTACTTC

clone size: .
D gene: TRBD2
J gene: TRBJ2-1
V gene: TRBV5-1
CDR3 protein: CASSLVGLAGGYEQFF
CDR3 DNA: TGCGCCAGCAGCTTGGTCGGACTAGCGGGAGGCTATGAGCAGTTCTTC

clone size: .
D gene: TRBD1
J gene: TRBJ2-3
V gene: TRBV6-2/TRBV6-3
CDR3 protein: CASSYLQTGADTQYF
CDR3 DNA: TGTGCCAGCAGTTACCTCCAGACAGGGGCAGATACGCAGTATTTT

clone size: .
D gene: .
J gene: TRBJ1-2
V gene: TRBV10-2
CDR3 protein: CASSELRGYTF
CDR3 DNA: TGCGCCAGCAGTGAGCTCCGTGGCTACACCTTC

clone size: few
D gene: .
J gene: TRBJ1-2
V gene: TRBV27
CDR3 protein: CASSLRVGRYGYTF
CDR3 DNA: TGTGCCAGCAGTTTAAGGGTGGGGCGATATGGCTACACCTTC

clone size: few
D gene: TRBD1
J gene: TRBJ1-3
V gene: TRBV5-4
CDR3 protein: CASSQNRGLSGNTIYF
CDR3 DNA: TGTGCCAGCAGCCAAAACAGGGGGCTGTCTGGAAACACCATATATTTT

clone size: few
D gene: .
J gene: TRBJ1-1
V gene: TRBV2
CDR3 protein: CASSELDPQGMNTEAFF
CDR3 DNA: TGTGCCAGCAGTGAACTCGACCCCCAGGGGATGAACACTGAAGCTTTCTTT

clone size: .
D gene: .
J gene: TRBJ1-5
V gene: TRBV19
CDR3 protein: CASSTTGMEPQHF
CDR3 DNA: TGTGCCAGTAGTACCACAGGGATGGAGCCCCAGCATTTT

clone size: .
D gene: .
J gene: TRBJ1-3
V gene: TRBV19
CDR3 protein: CASSLSRSGNTIYF
CDR3 DNA: TGTGCCAGTAGTTTGAGTCGATCTGGAAACACCATATATTTT

clone size: .
D gene: .
J gene: TRBJ1-3
V gene: TRBV7-2
CDR3 protein: CASSSNTGFSSGNTIYF
CDR3 DNA: TGTGCCAGCAGCTCTAACACAGGGTTCAGCTCTGGAAACACCATATATTTT

clone size: .
D gene: TRBD2
J gene: TRBJ2-2
V gene: TRBV5-1
CDR3 protein: CASSVLAGNTGELFF
CDR3 DNA: TGCGCCAGCAGCGTACTAGCGGGGAACACCGGGGAGCTGTTTTTT

clone size: .
D gene: .
J gene: TRBJ1-2
V gene: TRBV2
CDR3 protein: CASSGQVYGYTF
CDR3 DNA: TGTGCCAGCAGTGGTCAGGTCTATGGCTACACCTTC

clone size: .
D gene: TRBD1
J gene: TRBJ1-2
V gene: TRBV6-5
CDR3 protein: CASSTQGAQGGYTF
CDR3 DNA: TGTGCCAGCAGTACGCAGGGGGCGCAGGGGGGCTACACCTTC

clone size: .
D gene: .
J gene: TRBJ1-1
V gene: TRBV24-1
CDR3 protein: CATSGLGEVRGAFF
CDR3 DNA: TGTGCCACCAGTGGGCTTGGAGAGGTACGAGGGGCTTTCTTT

clone size: once
D gene: TRBD1
J gene: TRBJ1-1
V gene: TRBV5-1
CDR3 protein: CASSFSPTGGSTEAFF
CDR3 DNA: TGCGCCAGCAGCTTTTCGCCCACAGGGGGCTCCACTGAAGCTTTCTTT

clone size: .
D gene: TRBD1
J gene: TRBJ1-2
V gene: TRBV5-1
CDR3 protein: CASSGGQSYGYTF
CDR3 DNA: TGCGCCAGCAGCGGGGGACAGAGCTATGGCTACACCTTC

clone size: once
D gene: .
J gene: TRBJ1-2
V gene: TRBV3-1/TRBV3-2
CDR3 protein: CASSLFRGSNYGYTF
CDR3 DNA: TGTGCCAGCAGCCTTTTCAGGGGATCCAACTATGGCTACACCTTC

clone size: .
D gene: TRBD1
J gene: TRBJ2-1
V gene: TRBV9
CDR3 protein: CASSVGGTGAFLNEQFF
CDR3 DNA: TGTGCCAGCAGCGTCGGCGGGACAGGGGCCTTTTTGAATGAGCAGTTCTTC

clone size: once
D gene: .
J gene: TRBJ2-5
V gene: TRBV5-1
CDR3 protein: CASSLTTQETQYF
CDR3 DNA: TGCGCCAGCAGCTTGACTACCCAAGAGACCCAGTACTTC

clone size: .
D gene: TRBD1
J gene: TRBJ2-1
V gene: TRBV5-4
CDR3 protein: CASSLGGQAYNEQFF
CDR3 DNA: TGTGCCAGCAGCTTGGGGGGACAGGCCTACAATGAGCAGTTCTTC

clone size: .
D gene: TRBD2
J gene: TRBJ2-2
V gene: TRBV5-6
CDR3 protein: CASSGWPSGSGELFF
CDR3 DNA: TGTGCCAGCAGCGGGTGGCCTAGCGGGTCCGGGGAGCTGTTTTTT

clone size: .
D gene: .
J gene: TRBJ1-4
V gene: TRBV19
CDR3 protein: CASSIGRYSMFF
CDR3 DNA: TGTGCCAGTAGTATAGGTCGCTATTCAATGTTTTTT

clone size: .
D gene: TRBD1
J gene: TRBJ2-5
V gene: TRBV6-5
CDR3 protein: CASTRWDRRQETQYF
CDR3 DNA: TGTGCCAGCACCCGATGGGACAGGAGACAAGAGACCCAGTACTTC

clone size: .
D gene: TRBD1
J gene: TRBJ1-1
V gene: TRBV2
CDR3 protein: CASQGQGLNTEAFF
CDR3 DNA: TGTGCCAGCCAAGGACAGGGCCTAAACACTGAAGCTTTCTTT

clone size: .
D gene: .
J gene: TRBJ2-7
V gene: TRBV7-8
CDR3 protein: CASSLELDLVEQYF
CDR3 DNA: TGTGCCAGCAGCTTAGAACTAGATCTGGTCGAGCAGTACTTC

clone size: .
D gene: .
J gene: TRBJ2-3
V gene: TRBV24-1
CDR3 protein: CATSDLPGKWTTRDTQYF
CDR3 DNA: TGTGCCACCAGTGATTTGCCGGGGAAGTGGACCACCCGGGATACGCAGTATTTT

clone size: .
D gene: .
J gene: TRBJ2-7
V gene: TRBV7-2
CDR3 protein: CASSSQGYEQYF
CDR3 DNA: TGTGCCAGCAGCTCCCAGGGTTACGAGCAGTACTTC

clone size: .
D gene: .
J gene: TRBJ1-5
V gene: TRBV12-3/TRBV12-4
CDR3 protein: CASSFGENQPQHF
CDR3 DNA: TGTGCCAGCAGTTTCGGGGAAAATCAGCCCCAGCATTTT

clone size: .
D gene: .
J gene: TRBJ1-5
V gene: TRBV2
CDR3 protein: CASSEMEINNQPQHF
CDR3 DNA: TGTGCCAGCAGTGAAATGGAGATTAATAATCAGCCCCAGCATTTT

clone size: .
D gene: TRBD1
J gene: TRBJ1-5
V gene: TRBV6-2/TRBV6-3
CDR3 protein: CASSYGTGVASNQPQHF
CDR3 DNA: TGTGCCAGCAGTTACGGGACAGGGGTTGCGAGCAATCAGCCCCAGCATTTT

clone size: .
D gene: .
J gene: TRBJ1-6
V gene: TRBV10-3
CDR3 protein: CAISEISSYNSPLHF
CDR3 DNA: TGTGCCATCAGTGAGATTAGCTCCTATAATTCACCCCTCCACTTT

clone size: .
D gene: .
J gene: TRBJ2-1
V gene: TRBV7-3
CDR3 protein: CASSGGSYNEQFF
CDR3 DNA: TGTGCCAGCTCGGGCGGGTCCTACAATGAGCAGTTCTTC

clone size: .
D gene: .
J gene: TRBJ1-5
V gene: TRBV19
CDR3 protein: CASKRIRRETFDNQPQHF
CDR3 DNA: TGTGCCAGTAAAAGGATCCGGCGGGAAACATTCGACAATCAGCCCCAGCATTTT

clone size: .
D gene: .
J gene: TRBJ2-2
V gene: TRBV6-2/TRBV6-3
CDR3 protein: CASSYWGLKAGELFF
CDR3 DNA: TGTGCCAGCAGTTACTGGGGGCTAAAGGCCGGGGAGCTGTTTTTT

clone size: .
D gene: .
J gene: TRBJ1-1
V gene: TRBV29-1
CDR3 protein: CSVEELRGAFF
CDR3 DNA: TGCAGCGTTGAAGAATTAAGGGGAGCTTTCTTT

clone size: few
D gene: TRBD1
J gene: TRBJ1-4
V gene: TRBV10-3
CDR3 protein: CAISAGAGQGKLFF
CDR3 DNA: TGTGCCATCAGCGCGGGAGCGGGACAGGGAAAACTGTTTTTT

clone size: few
D gene: .
J gene: TRBJ2-7
V gene: TRBV21-1
CDR3 protein: CASSTLKGREYEQYF
CDR3 DNA: TGTGCCAGCAGCACCTTAAAGGGGCGAGAGTACGAGCAGTACTTC

clone size: .
D gene: .
J gene: TRBJ2-3
V gene: TRBV3-1/TRBV3-2
CDR3 protein: CASTPGEGPPSTDTQYF
CDR3 DNA: TGTGCCAGCACCCCAGGGGAGGGCCCACCCTCCACAGATACGCAGTATTTT

clone size: .
D gene: TRBD1
J gene: TRBJ2-7
V gene: TRBV6-1
CDR3 protein: CASSELGGPTGVLLYEQYF
CDR3 DNA: TGTGCCAGCAGTGAATTGGGTGGGCCTACAGGGGTGCTTCTCTACGAGCAGTACTTC

clone size: .
D gene: TRBD1
J gene: TRBJ2-1
V gene: TRBV2
CDR3 protein: CASRSDRSYYNEQFF
CDR3 DNA: TGTGCCAGCCGGTCGGACAGGTCTTACTACAATGAGCAGTTCTTC

clone size: .
D gene: .
J gene: TRBJ1-3
V gene: TRBV6-2/TRBV6-3
CDR3 protein: CASSLGQLSGNTIYF
CDR3 DNA: TGTGCCAGCAGCCTCGGACAGCTCTCTGGAAACACCATATATTTT

clone size: .
D gene: .
J gene: TRBJ2-5
V gene: TRBV5-1
CDR3 protein: CANRRDLAQETQYF
CDR3 DNA: TGCGCCAACCGGCGGGACTTAGCTCAAGAGACCCAGTACTTC

clone size: .
D gene: .
J gene: TRBJ2-5
V gene: TRBV24-1
CDR3 protein: CATSDFPRVETQYF
CDR3 DNA: TGTGCCACCAGTGATTTCCCCAGGGTGGAGACCCAGTACTTC